This TCR beta chain was sequenced for a study of identical twins. V was trimmed by 1 base and J by 6 bases, leaving 10 bases between them. Germline CDR1 and CDR2: MGHRA and YSYEKL. This CDR3 comprises 14 residues. From the 5' RACE reads, TCRdb called clonotypes with MiXCR, one entry per CDR3 protein. The table shows 350,000 to 500,000 distinct CDR3 sequences, with approximately 17% occurring only once. This clonotype was detected a few times. Its specificity is unknown. Findings and caveats of the study: Among out-of-frame alpha sequences shared by twins, low generation probability occurred in excess. The abundant beta clonotypes from cord blood had fewer insertions, and memory repertoires had none of this.

Sequencing input: naive T cells sorted from blood. The receptor was derived from a man in his forties or fifties in good health. This chain links TRBV4-1 with TRBJ1-5, with D maybe TRBD1 (5 bases). DNA for the CDR3: TGCGCCAGCAGCCAAGCAGGGAATAGTCAGCCCCAGCATTTT. Translation gives CASSQAGNSQPQHF.